This is a list of T cell receptor beta chains from one sample in a study of control samples from healthy donors and cancer patients. Method: immunoSEQ multiplex PCR; TCRdb's copy keeps in-frame clones and lacks some. Found here are about 140,000 clones, approximately 91% of them singletons; the top ten hold roughly 8.7%. Input material: blood. Every receptor here comes from a young woman in good health. Each CDR3 is given with its conserved first and last residue. D genes are given only for firm matches. Part of the rows lack a size; the others show once, few, many or a class for expanded clones.

d_gene | len | j_gene | abundance | v_gene | CDR3aa | CDR3nt
- | 14 | TRBJ1-3 | - | TRBV2 | CASIREITGNTIYF | TGTGCCAGCATTCGGGAGATAACTGGAAACACCATATATTTT
- | 13 | TRBJ1-1 | - | TRBV25-1 | CASSEPGYTEAFF | TGTGCCAGCAGTGAACCGGGGTACACTGAAGCTTTCTTT
TRBD2 | 15 | TRBJ2-1 | - | TRBV13 | CASSSRTSGYNEQFF | TGTGCCAGCAGCTCGCGGACTAGCGGGTACAATGAGCAGTTCTTC
- | 14 | TRBJ1-2 | - | TRBV6-5 | CASSHRTVVDGYTF | TGTGCCAGCAGCCACCGGACAGTCGTTGATGGCTACACCTTC
- | 12 | TRBJ1-5 | - | TRBV28 | CASSLGNQPQHF | TGTGCCAGCAGTTTAGGCAATCAGCCCCAGCATTTT
- | 14 | TRBJ2-7 | - | TRBV18 | CASSPRLEGYEQYF | TGTGCCAGCTCACCACGGCTTGAGGGATATGAGCAGTACTTC
- | 14 | TRBJ1-3 | - | TRBV12-5 | CASGTGDDGNTIYF | TGTGCTAGTGGTACTGGGGACGACGGAAACACCATATATTTT
- | 15 | TRBJ2-3 | - | TRBV21-1 | CASRLGLAGLHTQYF | TGTGCCAGCCGACTGGGACTAGCGGGTCTGCATACGCAGTATTTT
TRBD1 | 15 | TRBJ1-5 | - | TRBV6-5 | CASSGQGGTDQPQHF | TGTGCCAGCAGCGGACAGGGAGGTACGGATCAGCCCCAGCATTTT
- | 17 | TRBJ1-3 | - | TRBV13 | CASSLWGKGSSGNTIYF | TGTGCCAGCAGTTTATGGGGGAAAGGGAGCTCTGGAAACACCATATATTTT
- | 14 | TRBJ2-2 | - | TRBV7-8 | CASSPGSGWGELFF | TGTGCCAGCAGCCCTGGATCGGGTTGGGGGGAGCTGTTTTTT
- | 13 | TRBJ1-2 | few | TRBV11-2 | CASSLEGAYGYTF | TGTGCCAGCAGCTTAGAGGGGGCTTATGGCTACACCTTC
- | 17 | TRBJ1-4 | few | TRBV5-1 | CASSPRVTVGINEKLFF | TGCGCCAGCAGCCCCCGGGTTACAGTGGGGATTAATGAAAAACTGTTTTTT
- | 14 | TRBJ1-1 | - | TRBV5-1 | CASSLVGDATEAFF | TGCGCCAGCAGCTTGGTAGGGGATGCCACTGAAGCTTTCTTT
- | 11 | TRBJ1-2 | - | TRBV5-6 | CASSGGSVLTF | TGTGCCAGCAGCGGGGGCTCTGTGTTAACCTTC
- | 13 | TRBJ1-1 | - | TRBV30 | CAWSVLENTEAFF | TGTGCCTGGAGTGTACTAGAGAACACTGAAGCTTTCTTT
- | 17 | TRBJ2-7 | few | TRBV21-1 | CASNPNPAGVANYEQYF | TGTGCCAGCAACCCCAACCCGGCGGGAGTAGCCAACTACGAGCAGTACTTC
- | 15 | TRBJ1-1 | once | TRBV4-2 | CASSQDRGGADEAFF | TGTGCCAGCAGCCAAGATCGAGGGGGGGCAGATGAAGCTTTCTTT
- | 14 | TRBJ1-6 | - | TRBV28 | CASSLSGVGSPLHF | TGTGCCAGCAGTCTCTCTGGGGTGGGCTCACCCCTCCACTTT
TRBD1 | 16 | TRBJ2-2 | - | TRBV7-2 | CASSFTGGANTGELFF | TGTGCCAGCAGCTTCACAGGGGGCGCAAACACCGGGGAGCTGTTTTTT
- | 12 | TRBJ1-4 | once | TRBV19 | CASSSGVPKLFF | TGTGCCAGTAGTTCCGGGGTTCCAAAACTGTTTTTT
- | 12 | TRBJ1-6 | - | TRBV2 | CASRGYNSPLHF | TGTGCCAGTCGGGGGTATAATTCACCCCTCCACTTT
- | 13 | TRBJ1-2 | - | TRBV6-6 | CASSPAVTYGYTF | TGTGCCAGCAGTCCGGCCGTTACCTATGGCTACACCTTC
TRBD1 | 17 | TRBJ2-1 | - | TRBV7-2 | CASSLNPGTGSDGEQFF | TGTGCCAGCAGCCTAAACCCCGGGACAGGGAGTGATGGTGAGCAGTTCTTC
- | 11 | TRBJ2-5 | - | TRBV6-5 | CASSYLETQYF | TGTGCCAGCAGTTACCTCGAGACCCAGTACTTC
- | 13 | TRBJ2-7 | few | TRBV5-3 | CARRLREDTEQYF | TGTGCCAGAAGGCTTAGGGAGGACACCGAGCAGTACTTC
- | 18 | TRBJ2-6 | - | TRBV5-1 | CASSLLVGPSSGANVLTF | TGCGCCAGCAGCTTGCTGGTAGGGCCAAGCTCTGGGGCCAACGTCCTGACTTTC
TRBD1 | 15 | TRBJ2-6 | - | TRBV2 | CASSSQGAGANVLTF | TGTGCCAGCAGTTCCCAGGGGGCGGGGGCCAACGTCCTGACTTTC
TRBD2 | 17 | TRBJ2-7 | - | TRBV19 | CASSQDYGLAGGTEQYF | TGTGCCAGTAGTCAGGATTACGGACTAGCGGGAGGGACCGAGCAGTACTTC
TRBD1 | 15 | TRBJ2-3 | - | TRBV11-2 | CASSPQGAWTDTQYF | TGTGCCAGCAGCCCACAGGGGGCCTGGACAGATACGCAGTATTTT
- | 14 | TRBJ1-3 | - | TRBV15 | CATSAGPAGNTIYF | TGTGCCACCAGCGCGGGGCCAGCTGGAAACACCATATATTTT
- | 14 | TRBJ1-4 | - | TRBV6-5 | CASRPGDRIEKLFF | TGTGCCAGCAGACCAGGGGATCGTATCGAAAAACTGTTTTTT
TRBD2 | 15 | TRBJ2-3 | - | TRBV27 | CASSMLAGDTDTQYF | TGTGCCAGCAGTATGCTAGCGGGGGATACAGATACGCAGTATTTT
- | 15 | TRBJ1-2 | - | TRBV28 | CASSLGGLMRYGYTF | TGTGCCAGCAGTTTAGGGGGACTTATGAGATATGGCTACACCTTC
- | 15 | TRBJ2-7 | - | TRBV5-1 | CASSLDGDSTYEQYF | TGCGCCAGCAGCTTGGATGGGGATTCGACCTACGAGCAGTACTTC
TRBD2 | 17 | TRBJ2-7 | - | TRBV15 | CATSRDGLGGSRNEQYF | TGTGCCACCAGCAGAGATGGGTTAGGCGGGAGTAGGAACGAGCAGTACTTC
- | 12 | TRBJ2-7 | - | TRBV29-1 | CSGGEGKVEQYF | TGCAGCGGAGGAGAGGGAAAGGTAGAGCAGTACTTC
- | 15 | TRBJ1-4 | - | TRBV25-1 | CASSNSAGGNEKLFF | TGTGCCAGCAGTAACAGCGCTGGCGGAAATGAAAAACTGTTTTTT
TRBD1 | 14 | TRBJ1-2 | few | TRBV28 | CASRPGTGNHGYTF | TGTGCCAGCAGACCCGGGACAGGTAACCATGGCTACACCTTC
- | 15 | TRBJ1-6 | few | TRBV7-2 | CASSPKGSYNSPLHF | TGTGCCAGCAGCCCGAAGGGCTCCTATAATTCACCCCTCCACTTT
- | 13 | TRBJ1-4 | - | TRBV30 | CAWSVAINEKLFF | TGTGCCTGGAGTGTAGCTATTAATGAAAAACTGTTTTTT
- | 13 | TRBJ2-1 | - | TRBV11-1 | CASSLAQGYEQFF | TGTGCCAGCAGCTTGGCTCAGGGGTATGAGCAGTTCTTC
- | 15 | TRBJ2-7 | - | TRBV27 | CASSAMASALYEQYF | TGTGCCAGCAGCGCAATGGCCTCGGCTCTCTACGAGCAGTACTTC